These T cell receptor beta chains were read from a single sample in a study of T cell responses to AZD1222 COVID-19 vaccine. Assay: immunoSEQ multiplex PCR; the TCRdb copy retains only in-frame clones and omits some. This table holds about 130,000 clones, about nine tenths found once. The sequencing here drew on peripheral blood, taken 28 days after the second AZD1222 dose. These receptors were collected from an adult who received the AZD1222 COVID-19 vaccine. Each CDR3 is given with its conserved first and last residue. D genes are given only for firm matches. The listing skips clone size in some rows; elsewhere it reads once, few, many or a size class.

v_call	clone_size	j_call	d_call	cdr3_nt	cdr3_aa
TRBV19	NA	TRBJ1-5	NA	TGTGCCAGTAGAACAAATGGGTTGGAGAATCAGCCCCAGCATTTT	CASRTNGLENQPQHF
TRBV10-3	once	TRBJ1-2	NA	TGTGCCCTTCAGACCGGGACAAAAGGTAACGGCTACACCTTC	CALQTGTKGNGYTF
TRBV4-2	NA	TRBJ1-2	NA	TGTGCCAGCAGCCAAGGGGGGGGACAAAGCGGCTACACCTTC	CASSQGGGQSGYTF
TRBV7-9	NA	TRBJ1-2	NA	TGTGCCAGCAGTCCTTATGGACTAATCTATGGCTACACCTTC	CASSPYGLIYGYTF
TRBV6-5	NA	TRBJ2-3	NA	TGTGCCAGCAGTTTAAACCGATACGGAGATACGCAGTATTTT	CASSLNRYGDTQYF
TRBV12-3/TRBV12-4	NA	TRBJ2-2	NA	TGTGCCAGCAGTTTAGGGAACACCGGGGAGCTGTTTTTT	CASSLGNTGELFF
TRBV19	NA	TRBJ2-2	TRBD2	TGTGCCAGTAGTGCCCGAAGGACTAGCGGGAGGATCAGCACCGGGGAGCTGTTTTTT	CASSARRTSGRISTGELFF
TRBV28	NA	TRBJ1-4	NA	TGTGCCAGCAGTGCCGAATACGAAAAACTGTTTTTT	CASSAEYEKLFF
TRBV4-3	NA	TRBJ1-2	NA	TGCGCCAGCAGCCAAGATTCCGTCTCAGGCTCCTTCTATGGCTACACCTTC	CASSQDSVSGSFYGYTF
TRBV7-2	NA	TRBJ1-4	NA	TGTGCCAGCAGCTTAGCGGGTGCAACTAATGAAAAACTGTTTTTT	CASSLAGATNEKLFF
TRBV9	NA	TRBJ2-5	TRBD2	TGTGCCAGCTCCGGGGCCGGACTAGCGGGACCGCAAGAGACCCAGTACTTC	CASSGAGLAGPQETQYF
TRBV21-1	NA	TRBJ2-1	NA	TGTGCCAGCAGCACGACTAGCAGCGATGAGCAGTTCTTC	CASSTTSSDEQFF
TRBV25-1	once	TRBJ2-7	NA	TGTGCCAGCAGTGCGAGAAGGGGCAATCTATACGAGCAGTACTTC	CASSARRGNLYEQYF
TRBV7-3	NA	TRBJ2-1	NA	TGTGCCAGCAGCTTAAACGGCGTCAGCTCCTACAATGAGCAGTTCTTC	CASSLNGVSSYNEQFF
TRBV7-2	NA	TRBJ1-1	NA	TGTGCCAGCAGCAATCCCGGACAGCCGAACACTGAAGCTTTCTTT	CASSNPGQPNTEAFF
TRBV27	NA	TRBJ1-2	NA	TGTGCCAGCAGTTTCAGGGGCAGGAACTATGGCTACACCTTC	CASSFRGRNYGYTF
TRBV9	NA	TRBJ1-2	NA	TGTGCCAGCAGCGTAGACGGGGGGGATGGCTATGGCTACACCTTC	CASSVDGGDGYGYTF
TRBV6-5	NA	TRBJ1-1	TRBD1	TGTGCCAGCTCAACAGGGGCCACTGAAGCTTTCTTT	CASSTGATEAFF
TRBV14	NA	TRBJ2-1	TRBD1	TGTGCCAGCAGCCAAGACAGGGACAGGTTGCTGGGTGAGCAGTTCTTC	CASSQDRDRLLGEQFF
TRBV19	NA	TRBJ1-5	NA	TGTGCCAGTAGTATGATTGGGCCCCAGCATTTT	CASSMIGPQHF
TRBV4-3	NA	TRBJ1-2	TRBD1	TGCGCCAGCAGCCCTGCCCTCCAGGGGGCGGGAAGGGACGGCTACACCTTC	CASSPALQGAGRDGYTF
TRBV29-1	NA	TRBJ2-7	TRBD2	TGCAGCGTAAGAATGCACGAGCTAGCGGGTACCTACGAGCAGTACTTC	CSVRMHELAGTYEQYF
TRBV19	once	TRBJ1-1	NA	TGTGCCAGTACCACCGATCGGAAAATGAACACTGAAGCTTTCTTT	CASTTDRKMNTEAFF
TRBV27	NA	TRBJ2-3	TRBD1	TGTGCCAGACGGGAAATGGGACAGGGCGGGCCAGATACGCAGTATTTT	CARREMGQGGPDTQYF
TRBV7-2	NA	TRBJ2-7	NA	TGTGCCAGCAGCCGGGCGGGGGCTAGCTCCTACGAGCAGTACTTC	CASSRAGASSYEQYF